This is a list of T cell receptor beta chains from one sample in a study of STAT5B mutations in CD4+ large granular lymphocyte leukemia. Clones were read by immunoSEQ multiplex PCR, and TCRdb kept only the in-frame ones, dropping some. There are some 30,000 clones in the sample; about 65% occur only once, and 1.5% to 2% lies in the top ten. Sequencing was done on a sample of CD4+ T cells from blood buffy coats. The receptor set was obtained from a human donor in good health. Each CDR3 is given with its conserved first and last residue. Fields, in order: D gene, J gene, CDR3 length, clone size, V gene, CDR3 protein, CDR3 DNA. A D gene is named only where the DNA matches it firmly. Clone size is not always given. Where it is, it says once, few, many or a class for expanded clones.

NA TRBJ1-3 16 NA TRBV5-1 CASSLAGTVTGNTIYF TGCGCCAGCAGCTTGGCAGGGACGGTAACTGGAAACACCATATATTTT
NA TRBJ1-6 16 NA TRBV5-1 CASSLGGPDRNSPLHF TGCGCCAGCAGCTTGGGAGGACCGGATCGGAATTCACCCCTCCACTTT
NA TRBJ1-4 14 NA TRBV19 CASSIVSANEKLFF TGTGCCAGTAGTATAGTAAGCGCTAATGAAAAACTGTTTTTT
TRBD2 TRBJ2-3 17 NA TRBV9 CASSVAGAGGQTDTQYF TGTGCCAGCAGCGTAGCCGGGGCGGGGGGGCAAACAGATACGCAGTATTTT
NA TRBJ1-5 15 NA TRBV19 CASSEGHYSNQPQHF TGTGCCAGTAGTGAGGGACATTATAGCAATCAGCCCCAGCATTTT
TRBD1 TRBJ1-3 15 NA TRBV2 CASRTRTGGGNTIYF TGTGCCAGCAGAACTAGAACAGGGGGAGGAAACACCATATATTTT
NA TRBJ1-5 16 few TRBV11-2 CASSFGNRAGNQPQHF TGTGCCAGCAGCTTTGGAAACAGGGCAGGCAATCAGCCCCAGCATTTT
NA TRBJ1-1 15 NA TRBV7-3 CASSLLVLTNTEAFF TGTGCCAGCAGCTTATTGGTGCTTACGAACACTGAAGCTTTCTTT
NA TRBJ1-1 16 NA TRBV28 CASPPAGTRVDTEAFF TGTGCCAGCCCCCCCGCAGGGACCCGGGTGGACACTGAAGCTTTCTTT
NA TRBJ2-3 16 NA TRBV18 CASSPLLDRDTDTQYF TGTGCCAGCTCACCTCTCCTGGACAGAGACACAGATACGCAGTATTTT
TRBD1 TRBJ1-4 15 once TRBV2 CASRVSGQGYEKLFF TGTGCCAGCAGGGTCTCCGGACAGGGGTATGAAAAACTGTTTTTT
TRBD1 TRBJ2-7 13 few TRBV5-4 CAISQGALYEQYF TGTGCTATCAGCCAGGGGGCCCTTTACGAGCAGTACTTC
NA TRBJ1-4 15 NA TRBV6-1 CASRGAERVNEKLFF TGTGCCAGCAGGGGGGCGGAAAGGGTGAATGAAAAACTGTTTTTT
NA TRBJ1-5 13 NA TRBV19 CASSIGVDQPQHF TGTGCCAGTAGTATTGGGGTGGATCAGCCCCAGCATTTT
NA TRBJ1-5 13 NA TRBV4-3 CASSQDGDQPQHF TGCGCCAGCAGCCAAGATGGGGATCAGCCCCAGCATTTT
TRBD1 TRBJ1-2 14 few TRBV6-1 CASGTGPAGDGYTF TGTGCCAGCGGGACAGGGCCCGCGGGGGATGGCTACACCTTC